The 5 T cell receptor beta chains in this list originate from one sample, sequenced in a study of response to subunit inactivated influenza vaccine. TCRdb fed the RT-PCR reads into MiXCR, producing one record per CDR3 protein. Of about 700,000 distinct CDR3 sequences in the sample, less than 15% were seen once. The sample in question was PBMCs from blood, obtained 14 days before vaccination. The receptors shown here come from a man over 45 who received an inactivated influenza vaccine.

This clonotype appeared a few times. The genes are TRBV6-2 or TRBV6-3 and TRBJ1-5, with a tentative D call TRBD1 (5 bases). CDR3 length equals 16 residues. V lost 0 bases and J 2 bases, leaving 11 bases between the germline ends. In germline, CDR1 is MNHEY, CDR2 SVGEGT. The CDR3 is CASSYSGTAGNQPQHF. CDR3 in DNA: TGTGCCAGCAGTTACTCCGGGACCGCCGGCAATCAGCCCCAGCATTTT.

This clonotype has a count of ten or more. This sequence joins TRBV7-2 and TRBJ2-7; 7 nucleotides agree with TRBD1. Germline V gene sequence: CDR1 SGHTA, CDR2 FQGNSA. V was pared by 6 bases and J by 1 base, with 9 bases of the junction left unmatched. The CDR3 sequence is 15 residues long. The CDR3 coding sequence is TGTGCCAGCAGTAGACCGGGACAGTCTTCCTACGAGCAGTACTTC. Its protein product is CASSRPGQSSYEQYF.

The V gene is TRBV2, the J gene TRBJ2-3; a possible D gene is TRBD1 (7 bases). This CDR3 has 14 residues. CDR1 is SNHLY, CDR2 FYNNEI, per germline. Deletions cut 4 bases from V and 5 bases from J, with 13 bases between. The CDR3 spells CASSGRQGGDTQYF. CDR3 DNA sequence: TGTGCCAGCAGTGGTCGCCAGGGGGGAGATACGCAGTATTTT.

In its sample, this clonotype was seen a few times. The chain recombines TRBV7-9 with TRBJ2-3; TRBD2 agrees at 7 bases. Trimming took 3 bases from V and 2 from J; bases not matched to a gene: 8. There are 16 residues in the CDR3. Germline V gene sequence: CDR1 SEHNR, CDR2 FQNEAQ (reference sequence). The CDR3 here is CASSFDPAGYTDTQYF. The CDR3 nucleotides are TGTGCCAGCAGCTTTGACCCAGCGGGATACACAGATACGCAGTATTTT.

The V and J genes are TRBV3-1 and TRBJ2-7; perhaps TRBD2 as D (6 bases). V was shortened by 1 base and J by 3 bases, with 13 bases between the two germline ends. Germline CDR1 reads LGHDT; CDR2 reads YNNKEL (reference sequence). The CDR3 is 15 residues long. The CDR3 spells CASSQGGGAGYEQYF. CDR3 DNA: TGTGCCAGCAGCCAAGGAGGCGGGGCGGGCTACGAGCAGTACTTC.